This record concerns one T cell receptor beta chain sequence. The CDR3 spans 14 residues. Germline values: CDR1 SGHAT, CDR2 FQNNGV. V was clipped by 0 bases and J by 5 bases, with 11 bases between them. This sample's treatment: approximately 18 received Ad26.COV2.S at low or high dose, single or two shots; several received placebo; per-sample allocation not given. Specimen acquisition occurred on day 63 following the initial vaccine or placebo injection. Profiled with immunoSEQ multiplex PCR; TCRdb holds only in-frame clones, not every one. The profile shows approximately 350,000 clones, approximately 83% of them singletons. The data stem from a study of Ad26.COV2.S vaccination and SARS-CoV-2 variants.

The TCR comes from a person between 18 and 65 years old who received the Ad26.COV2.S COVID-19 vaccine or a placebo. This rearrangement joins TRBV11-2 to TRBJ2-7; D gene ambiguous. Specimen: peripheral blood, collected in a trial of Ad26.COV2.S vaccine versus placebo. The CDR3: CASSLDRVGDEQYF. CDR3 bases: TGTGCCAGCAGCTTAGACCGGGTAGGAGACGAGCAGTACTTC.